One sample yielded the 12 T cell receptor beta chains listed below, sequenced in a study of cytomegalovirus exposure and HLA in healthy donors. Use of 60 Vbeta and 13 Jbeta primers characterized the PCR. Using immunoSEQ multiplex PCR, the repertoire was profiled, and TCRdb retains in-frame clones only, with some absent. This table holds more than 95,000 clones, 72% found once. Sequenced material: PBMCs. These receptors all come from a man aged 30 to 45 in good health and CMV-seronegative.

V and J are TRBV18 and TRBJ1-1, with D maybe TRBD1 (5 bases). Looked up from germline, CDR1 is KGHSH and CDR2 is LQKENI. V was pared by 2 bases and J by 7 bases, with 14 bases between. The CDR3 spans 14 residues. DNA of the CDR3: TGTGCCAGCTCACCAGGGGCAGGGCGAGGTGAAGCTTTCTTT. As protein: CASSPGAGRGEAFF.

The chain has TRBV13 and TRBJ2-7; perhaps TRBD2 as D (6 bases). Germline V lookup: CDR1 PRHDT, CDR2 FYEKMQ (reference sequence). Trimming stripped 5 bases from V and 5 bases from J, with 10 bases between. The CDR3 length is 12 residues. DNA for the CDR3: TGTGCCAGCAGCCTCCCGGGGGACGAGCAGTACTTC. Amino acids: CASSLPGDEQYF.

This chain joins TRBV2 and TRBJ2-5; tentative D call: TRBD1 (6 bases). Germline CDR1 and CDR2: SNHLY and FYNNEI. This CDR3 region has 11 residues. V lost 10 bases and J lost 2, with 8 bases in between. CDR3 protein: CANGQQETQYF. The CDR3 DNA is TGTGCCAACGGACAGCAAGAGACCCAGTACTTC. Looking up the rest from reference TRBV2 and TRBJ2-5 gives the full variable domain: EPEVTQTPSHQVTQMGQEVILRCVPISNHLYFYWYRQILGQKVEFLVSFYNNEISEKSEIFDDQFSVERPDGSNFTLKIRSTKLEDSAMYFCANGQQETQYFGPGTRLLVL.

The J gene is TRBJ2-7, the V gene TRBV28; no clear D gene. The CDR3 extends over 11 amino acids. Germline CDR1 reads MDHEN; CDR2 reads SYDVKM. V was cut by 0 bases and J by 7 bases, with 4 bases left in between. Here the CDR3 reads CASSLWREQYF. For the CDR3, the DNA is TGTGCCAGCAGTTTATGGAGAGAGCAGTACTTC.

The chain has TRBV9 and TRBJ2-5; D is perhaps TRBD2 (6 bases). This CDR3 spans 16 amino acids. In germline, CDR1 is SGDLS, CDR2 YYNGEE. The V gene lost 4 bases and the J gene lost 2 bases, with 18 bases spanning the gap. CDR3 region: CASSRSPGLGQETQYF. CDR3 nucleotides: TGTGCCAGCAGCCGCTCCCCGGGACTGGGACAAGAGACCCAGTACTTC.

The DNA of the CDR3 is TGTGCCAGCAGTATACAGGGCTACAACTATGGCTACACCTTC. This gives the protein CASSIQGYNYGYTF. The chain is built from TRBV6-5 and TRBJ1-2, with D maybe TRBD1 (6 bases). Germline V gene sequence: CDR1 MNHEY, CDR2 SVGAGI. This CDR3 comprises 14 residues. Trimming took off 5 bases at V and 2 bases at J, with 12 bases between the two ends.

This clone was detected once. The V call is TRBV7-9, the J call TRBJ2-7; the D gene is possibly TRBD2 (6 bases). The CDR3 has 13 amino acids. Germline CDR1 is SEHNR and CDR2 is FQNEAQ (reference sequence). Trimming stripped 1 base from V and 6 bases from J, with 10 bases between. CDR3 in amino acids: CASSLEGGIEQYF. In nucleotides, the CDR3 is TGTGCCAGCAGCTTAGAAGGAGGGATCGAGCAGTACTTC.

The chain employs TRBV27 and TRBJ2-1; D is perhaps TRBD1 (6 bases). Germline V gene sequence: CDR1 MNHEY, CDR2 SMNVEV (reference sequence). CDR3 length equals 14 residues. The V and J ends lost 4 bases and 9 bases respectively, with 16 bases between them. This chain's CDR3 is CASSSYRAQGEQFF. The CDR3 nucleotides are TGTGCCAGCAGTTCCTACAGGGCTCAGGGTGAGCAGTTCTTC.

The V gene is TRBV9, the J gene TRBJ1-2; no reliable D call. V lost 0 bases, J lost 0 bases, and 9 bases lay in between. Looked up from germline, CDR1 is SGDLS and CDR2 is YYNGEE. The CDR3 loop spans 15 amino acids. In DNA, the CDR3 is TGTGCCAGCAGCGTAGACGCTACCCCTAACTATGGCTACACCTTC. Its protein product is CASSVDATPNYGYTF.

Turning to this clone: One junction end disagrees with the germline gene, perhaps due to a read error. The gene calls are TRBV7-7 and TRBJ2-5; maybe TRBD2 (6 bases). The CDR3 contains 15 residues. Looked up from germline, CDR1 is SSHAT and CDR2 is FNYEAQ (reference sequence). The CDR3, as DNA: TGTGCTAGCAGCTTGATTCCTGCGGGGAAAGAGACCCAGTACTTC. Amino acids: CASSLIPAGKETQYF.

About this clone: Since no conserved phenylalanine or tryptophan closes the CDR3, a read error is the likely cause. V and J are TRBV27 and TRBJ1-1; D is ambiguous. V was trimmed by 0 bases and J by 6 bases, leaving 11 bases between them. There are 14 residues in the CDR3. CDR1 and CDR2 (germline): MNHEY, SMNVEV (reference sequence). The DNA of the CDR3 is TGTGCCAGCAGTTTATCAACGGGAAGATCTGAAGCTTTCCTT. This translates into CASSLSTGRSEAFL.

This chain's CDR3 is CASSFLGQNYEQYF. CDR3 sequence (DNA): TGTGCCAGTAGTTTCCTGGGACAGAACTACGAGCAGTACTTC. The chain has TRBV19 and TRBJ2-7, with TRBD1 matching over 7 bases. Germline values: CDR1 LNHDA, CDR2 SQIVND (reference sequence). This CDR3 is 14 amino acids long. Trimming took 5 bases from V and 3 from J; bases not matched to a gene: 7.